This is a list of T cell receptor beta chains from one sample in a study of CD4 T cells in relation to SARS-CoV-2 and coronaviruses. Measured with immunoSEQ multiplex PCR; TCRdb has only the in-frame clones, and not every one. The profile shows some 42,000 clones, around 87% of them singletons. The material sequenced was memory CD4+ T cells from PBMCs. These receptors were taken from an adult with COVID-19. The CDR3 runs from the conserved cysteine through the conserved F or W. D genes are given only for firm matches. The listing skips clone size in some rows; elsewhere it reads once, few, many or a size class.

TRBJ2-7 NA NA TRBV19 CASSQGLGIPTSPTSQYF TGTGCCAGTAGTCAGGGGTTGGGGATTCCGACGTCTCCTACGAGTCAGTACTTC
TRBJ1-5 NA NA TRBV24-1 CATSDAGLSNQPQHF TGTGCCACCAGTGACGCAGGCCTTAGCAATCAGCCCCAGCATTTT
TRBJ2-7 NA NA TRBV7-8 CASSYLAEGRIYEQYF TGTGCCAGCAGCTACCTCGCGGAGGGCAGGATCTACGAGCAGTACTTC
TRBJ1-1 NA once TRBV27 CASSLGQNTEAFF TGTGCCAGCAGCCTGGGACAGAACACTGAAGCTTTCTTT
TRBJ2-6 NA NA TRBV5-8 CASSPLLDNSGANVLTF TGTGCCAGCAGCCCCCTCTTAGATAACTCTGGGGCCAACGTCCTGACTTTC
TRBJ1-2 NA NA TRBV30 CAWSVGYGYTF TGTGCCTGGAGTGTAGGGTATGGCTACACCTTC
TRBJ2-4 NA NA TRBV7-3 CASRIPSENIQYF TGTGCCAGCAGGATTCCCTCGGAAAACATTCAGTACTTC
TRBJ2-2 NA NA TRBV5-1 CASSLASIGMNTGELFF TGCGCCAGCAGCTTGGCTTCGATCGGCATGAACACCGGGGAGCTGTTTTTT
TRBJ2-1 NA once TRBV28 CASSDLGGEQFF TGTGCCAGCAGTGACCTTGGGGGTGAGCAGTTCTTC
TRBJ2-5 NA once TRBV3-1/TRBV3-2 CASSPTSKETQYF TGTGCCAGCAGCCCCACGAGCAAGGAGACCCAGTACTTC
TRBJ2-7 NA NA TRBV7-2 CASTWKQGVEQYF TGTGCCAGCACCTGGAAGCAGGGCGTCGAGCAGTACTTC
TRBJ1-1 NA NA TRBV11-3 CASSGTSYTEAFF TGTGCCAGCAGCGGGACCTCCTACACTGAAGCTTTCTTT
TRBJ2-3 NA NA TRBV24-1 CATSDLLNQGYTDTQYF TGTGCCACCAGTGATTTACTAAATCAGGGTTACACAGATACGCAGTATTTT
TRBJ2-5 TRBD1 NA TRBV2 CASSGTGGQETQYF TGTGCCAGCAGTGGGACAGGGGGGCAAGAGACCCAGTACTTC
TRBJ1-6 NA NA TRBV6-5 CASSRGGPRNSPLHF TGTGCCAGCAGTCGGGGGGGTCCACGTAATTCACCCCTCCACTTT
TRBJ1-2 TRBD1 NA TRBV3-1/TRBV3-2 CASSPDRAYGYTF TGTGCCAGCAGCCCAGACAGGGCCTATGGCTACACCTTC
TRBJ2-7 TRBD1 NA TRBV12-3/TRBV12-4 CASSLQGAYEQYF TGTGCCAGCAGTTTACAGGGGGCCTACGAGCAGTACTTC
TRBJ2-5 NA NA TRBV5-1 CASTIGGNEETQYF TGCGCCAGCACCATTGGGGGGAATGAAGAGACCCAGTACTTC
TRBJ1-2 NA NA TRBV7-2 CASSSGRSDGYTF TGTGCCAGCAGCTCCGGACGCTCTGATGGCTACACCTTC
TRBJ1-2 TRBD1 NA TRBV7-2 CASSQDRGYGYTF TGTGCCAGCAGCCAGGACAGGGGTTATGGCTACACCTTC
TRBJ1-2 TRBD1 once TRBV10-3 CAISVSTGQYGYTF TGTGCCATCAGTGTTTCGACAGGGCAGTATGGCTACACCTTC
TRBJ1-6 NA NA TRBV3-1/TRBV3-2 CASSPFKGDNSPLHF TGTGCCAGCAGCCCTTTTAAAGGGGATAATTCACCCCTCCACTTT
TRBJ2-3 TRBD2 NA TRBV25-1 CASSSLGGVGTDTQYF TGTGCCAGCAGTTCCCTGGGAGGGGTGGGCACAGATACGCAGTATTTT
TRBJ2-1 TRBD1 NA TRBV13 CASSLLGSRGLHSYNEQFF TGTGCCAGCAGCTTATTGGGCAGCAGGGGGCTACATAGTTACAATGAGCAGTTCTTC
TRBJ1-5 NA NA TRBV11-3 CASSLGPRQPQHF TGTGCCAGCAGCTTGGGCCCGAGGCAGCCCCAGCATTTT
TRBJ1-2 NA NA TRBV12-3/TRBV12-4 CASSVGDGGYTF TGTGCCAGTAGCGTGGGGGACGGAGGCTACACCTTC
TRBJ1-1 NA NA TRBV6-5 CASSYFSGTNEAFF TGTGCCAGCAGTTACTTTTCCGGGACAAATGAAGCTTTCTTT
TRBJ2-2 NA NA TRBV7-2 CASSLAPGRSGTGELFF TGTGCCAGCAGCTTAGCGCCAGGGAGGTCCGGCACCGGGGAGCTGTTTTTT